This paragraph covers one TCR beta chain sequence. No cognate antigen has been identified for it. The input lacks base qualities; no much larger clone sits a single base away. Explained via the paper, the time point label denotes: baseline before first vaccination. Samples from vaccinated people were obtained from the UK trials COV001 and COV002, which included a single-blind randomized controlled phase 2/3 trial of AZD1222 (ChAdOx1 nCoV-19) in healthy adults. For TCRbeta chain sequencing, PBMC samples from trial participants were taken at day 0 and at day 28 after the second dose. The data derive from a study of T cell responses to AZD1222 COVID-19 vaccine (dated by TCRdb to about 2021). Regarding the research as a whole: AZD1222 recipients whose second dose came at about 4 weeks and those whose second dose came at about 12 weeks were combined into one group, since spike-specific TCR depth and breadth did not differ between the two schedules. TCR sequencing covered fewer than 250 trial participants: some 210 given two doses of AZD1222 and approximately 26 given two doses of MenACWY control vaccine. Trial participants were enrolled by age into subgroups of 18-55, 56-69 and 70-plus years, and around 150, 28 and 57 TCR-sequenced participants, respectively, were included in these subgroups. The full study reports these points: Participants were mostly white British and included more females than males, and it was suggested by the authors that clonal diversity may have been underestimated. Conclusions about previously exposed vaccinees were limited because only a handful of AZD1222 recipients were SARS-CoV-2 seropositive at baseline. The vaccine-associated CD4 TCRs covered the entire spike protein, and the dominant responses fell in regions 160-218 and 743-854. A significant rise in spike-specific TCR breadth and depth was observed after two AZD1222 doses relative to day 0 and relative to MenACWY recipients. In the small 56-69-year group, the increase in depth fell short of significance, most likely because of low power. Because no day 14 peak-response samples were available, the repertoires could be characterized only after the peak T cell response. Reportedly, close to half of the unique spike-specific TCRs recognized epitopes lying outside the regions that are mutated in the B.1.351 and B.1.1.7 variants.

The CDR3 regions of human TCRbeta chains were subjected to immunosequencing. Turning to the authors' computational methods: Repertoire TCRs were matched against a reference library of SARS-CoV-2-specific TCRs generated with the MIRA antigen-specificity platform. Breadth was defined as the fraction of unique TCRs that were SARS-CoV-2-associated. Depth was defined as the fraction of total T cells that were SARS-CoV-2-associated. Using the MIRA data, each spike-specific TCR was assigned both to the spike region to which the TCR was reactive and to a CD4 or CD8 class. Log10-transformed breadth and depth values were compared by one-way ANOVA with Sidak's multiple comparisons tests. As stored in TCRdb, this immuneACCESS dataset retains in-frame rearrangements with V and J assigned. A fraction of the clones does not appear; measured against another copy, unresolved V genes explain less than half of the discrepancy, and the remainder lacks a known reason. V, J and clone size derive from that table, while D and trimming were established from the DNA sequence. The sample table shows approximately 140,000 clones, and more than 80% are seen once. The ten biggest clones cover about 2.7% of the sample.

The CDR1 and CDR2 encoded by the germline V gene are MDHEN and SYDVKM. Trimming at the junction amounts to 4 bases on V and 8 bases on J, and the germline ends lie 9 bases apart. Spanning cysteine to phenylalanine, the CDR3 consists of 13 amino acids. Of the read, only the CDR3 DNA is kept; its 39 bases are in frame from base 1. The specimen was peripheral blood, collected on day 0 of AZD1222 vaccination. This TCR came from an adult in good health. Recombination connected TRBV28 to TRBJ1-6; the D gene assignment is ambiguous. The nucleotide sequence reads as follows: TGTGCCAGCAGTTCCCGACGGGATTCACCCCTCCACTTT. It translates to CASSSRRDSPLHF.